These 28 T cell receptor beta chains were all obtained from the same sample, sequenced in a study of shared clonotypes between healthy human individuals. The method was immunoSEQ multiplex PCR; TCRdb's version includes in-frame clones alone and lacks a portion of them. The sample lists hundreds of thousands of clones; approximately 96% were seen once. It was CD45RO-negative cells, positively selected for CCR7, that made up naive CD8 cells, with terminally differentiated effector memory CD45RA+ cells excluded. Sequenced material: naive CD8+ T cells sorted from blood. The receptors stem from a woman aged 25 to 39 in good health.

The V and J genes are TRBV7-9 and TRBJ2-1; TRBD2 agrees at 7 bases. This CDR3 has 19 amino acids. The germline V gene has CDR1 SEHNR and CDR2 FQNEAQ (reference sequence). V was pared by 1 base and J by 1 base, with 13 bases of the junction left unmatched. The CDR3 here is CASSLVVVAGVISYNEQFF. CDR3 nucleotide sequence: TGTGCCAGCAGCTTAGTGGTTGTTGCGGGAGTAATATCCTACAATGAGCAGTTCTTC.

The chain couples TRBV28 to TRBJ2-5; D is unclear. This CDR3 spans 16 amino acids. V lost 5 bases and J 2 bases, leaving 18 bases between the germline ends. CDR1 and CDR2 from the germline V gene are MDHEN and SYDVKM. The CDR3 DNA is TGTGCCAGCAGTCCCCGGACCCCATCATCTCAAGAGACCCAGTACTTC. Its translation is CASSPRTPSSQETQYF.

The J gene is TRBJ1-2, the V gene TRBV7-9; no clear D gene. This CDR3 is built from 15 residues. Germline V gene data show CDR1 as SEHNR and CDR2 as FQNEAQ (reference sequence). The V end lost 5 bases, the J end lost 0 bases, and 13 bases lay between the germline ends. The CDR3 DNA reads TGTGCCAGCAGCCCCCGGGCCGAAGCTAACTATGGCTACACCTTC. It encodes CASSPRAEANYGYTF.

This clone was observed a single time. The chain is built from TRBV7-9 and TRBJ2-2; D might be TRBD2 (5 bases). Trimming took 5 bases from V and 6 from J, leaving 13 bases between them. The CDR3 is made up of 14 amino acids. Germline CDR1 and CDR2: SEHNR and FQNEAQ (reference sequence). The CDR3 protein is CASSAAGMAGELFF. CDR3 in DNA: TGTGCCAGCAGCGCAGCCGGGATGGCCGGGGAGCTGTTTTTT.

The rearrangement joins TRBV18 to TRBJ2-7; 7 bases agree with TRBD1. The CDR3 is 16 residues long. Germline V lookup: CDR1 KGHSH, CDR2 LQKENI. V gave up 3 bases and J gave up 5 bases; unmatched junction bases: 13. CDR3 nucleotides: TGTGCCAGCTCACCGAATCTATTGACAGGGTTTGACGAGCAGTACTTC. Amino acids: CASSPNLLTGFDEQYF. Together with reference TRBV18 and TRBJ2-7, the CDR3 gives the full variable domain: NAGVMQNPRHLVRRRGQEARLRCSPMKGHSHVYWYRQLPEEGLKFMVYLQKENIIDESGMPKERFSAEFPKEGPSILRIQQVVRGDSAAYFCASSPNLLTGFDEQYFGPGTRLTVT.

The V gene is TRBV28, the J gene TRBJ2-7, with 9 bases aligning to TRBD1. The V and J ends lost 6 bases and 4 bases, in that order; junction bases with no gene match: 7. CDR1 and CDR2 from the germline V gene are MDHEN and SYDVKM. This CDR3 contains 14 residues. CDR3 region: CASRKPGQGYEQYF. As DNA, the CDR3 is TGTGCCAGCAGGAAGCCGGGACAGGGATACGAGCAGTACTTC.

The genes are TRBV6-4 and TRBJ1-4, with a tentative D call TRBD1 (5 bases). Deletions cut 3 bases from V and 7 bases from J, with 24 bases between. The CDR3 has 18 amino acids. From germline, CDR1 is MRHNA and CDR2 SNTAGT. DNA of the CDR3: TGTGCCAGCAGTGAAGGTCGCCCATCCCCAGGGCGAGGTGAAAAACTGTTTTTT. This encodes CASSEGRPSPGRGEKLFF.

V and J are TRBV7-9 and TRBJ1-5; unclear D gene. This CDR3 comprises 14 residues. Trimming shortened V by 5 bases and J by 6 bases, and 14 bases separated the two germline ends. The germline CDR1 and CDR2 sequences are SEHNR and FQNEAQ (reference sequence). DNA for the CDR3: TGTGCCAGCAGCCTTGCCGGGTTCGGTCAGCCCCAGCATTTT. This encodes CASSLAGFGQPQHF. The full variable domain, its missing parts supplied by reference TRBV7-9 and TRBJ1-5, is DTGVSQNPRHKITKRGQNVTFRCDPISEHNRLYWYRQTLGQGPEFLTYFQNEAQLEKSRLLSDRFSAERPKGSFSTLEIQRTEQGDSAMYLCASSLAGFGQPQHFGDGTRLSIL.

The V gene is TRBV9, the J gene TRBJ2-3; TRBD2 matches 13 bases. CDR1 and CDR2 from the germline V gene are SGDLS and YYNGEE. Unmatched junction bases numbered 5, after V lost 3 bases and J lost 1 base. There are 17 residues in the CDR3. The CDR3 bases are TGTGCCAGCAGCGCGGGACTAGCGGGATGGGGCACAGATACGCAGTATTTT. It is translated as CASSAGLAGWGTDTQYF.

This chain joins TRBV11-3 and TRBJ2-2; 9 bases are a match to TRBD1. The CDR3 spans 16 residues. Germline V lookup: CDR1 SGHNT, CDR2 YENEEA. V lost 6 bases to trimming and J lost 1 base; unmatched junction nucleotides: 6. The CDR3 DNA sequence: TGTGCCAGCAGTTCTCCGGGACAGGGGAACACCGGGGAGCTGTTTTTT. As protein: CASSSPGQGNTGELFF.

This chain connects TRBV5-6 to TRBJ2-7; D is uncertain. CDR3 size: 13 residues. The V end lost 2 bases, the J end lost 4 bases, and 10 bases lay between the germline ends. The germline gives CDR1 SGHDT, CDR2 YYEEEE. The DNA for the CDR3 is TGTGCCAGCAGCTTTCGTTCATTTTACGAGCAGTACTTC. Amino acid sequence: CASSFRSFYEQYF.

This clone was counted a single time. The chain uses TRBV27 and TRBJ2-3; 8 bases line up with TRBD2. V was pared by 2 bases and J by 8 bases, with 3 bases of the junction left unmatched. This CDR3 has 13 amino acids. CDR1 is MNHEY, CDR2 SMNVEV, per germline (reference sequence). In DNA, the CDR3 is TGTGCCAGCAGTTTAGCGGGAGGTGTTACGCAGTATTTT. This gives the protein CASSLAGGVTQYF.

The chain is built from TRBV11-2 and TRBJ2-5; D not certain. This CDR3 spans 16 amino acids. The germline V gene has CDR1 SGHAT and CDR2 FQNNGV. With 2 bases removed from V and 0 bases from J, the gap between germline ends came to 13 bases. The CDR3 sequence: CASSLLRAGYQETQYF. The CDR3 DNA follows: TGTGCCAGCAGCTTATTAAGGGCCGGGTACCAAGAGACCCAGTACTTC.

The V gene is TRBV2, the J gene TRBJ1-3; 8 nucleotides match TRBD1. The CDR3 is 15 amino acids. With V trimmed by 6 bases and J by 0 bases, 4 bases remained unmatched. Germline V gene sequence: CDR1 SNHLY, CDR2 FYNNEI. The chain's CDR3 is CASRIGTGSGNTIYF. CDR3 DNA sequence: TGTGCCAGCAGAATAGGGACAGGCTCTGGAAACACCATATATTTT.

The chain uses TRBV27 and TRBJ2-7; D tentatively reads TRBD1 or TRBD2 (6 bases each). This CDR3 is built from 16 residues. Germline V gene lookup returns CDR1 MNHEY and CDR2 SMNVEV (reference sequence). V lost 1 base, J lost 2 bases, and 15 bases lay in between. The CDR3 protein is CASSLLGSGAPYEQYF. CDR3 sequence (DNA): TGTGCCAGCAGTTTATTAGGCTCGGGGGCCCCCTACGAGCAGTACTTC.

The J gene is TRBJ2-7, the V gene TRBV5-1; 9 bases fit TRBD2. Germline V lookup: CDR1 SGHRS, CDR2 YFSETQ. V was clipped by 5 bases and J by 6 bases; unmatched bases: 3. CDR3 length: 12 amino acids. CDR3 nucleotides: TGCGCCAGCAGTTTTAGCGGGAGCGAGCAGTACTTC. Amino acid sequence: CASSFSGSEQYF.

The rearrangement joins TRBV5-5 to TRBJ2-7, with 8 positions matching TRBD2. V dropped 2 bases and J dropped 0; count of bases not matched to a gene: 4. Germline V gene sequence: CDR1 SGHKS, CDR2 YYEKEE (reference sequence). This CDR3 spans 15 amino acids. Here the CDR3 reads CASSFPSGSSYEQYF. The DNA for the CDR3 is TGTGCCAGCAGCTTCCCGAGCGGGAGCTCCTACGAGCAGTACTTC.

The chain couples TRBV28 to TRBJ1-4, with D possibly matching TRBD1 (5 bases). The CDR3 has 19 residues. From germline, CDR1 is MDHEN and CDR2 SYDVKM. Trimming pared 6 bases from V and 2 bases from J, leaving 25 bases between. CDR3 bases: TGTGCCAGCAGCCCCCTGAACGTGGCCACGGGGCTGACTAATGAAAAACTGTTTTTT. Residues: CASSPLNVATGLTNEKLFF.

The chain carries TRBV2 and TRBJ2-5, with D unclear. Germline-derived CDR1 and CDR2 are SNHLY and FYNNEI. Trimming shortened V by 7 bases and J by 5 bases, and 14 bases separated the two germline ends. The CDR3 is 13 amino acids. The CDR3 nucleotides read TGTGCCAGCATGGGCGGTGGATATGAGACCCAGTACTTC. Amino acids: CASMGGGYETQYF.

The chain uses TRBV7-8 and TRBJ2-5; the D is unclear. The CDR3 contains 14 residues. The V end lost 1 base, the J end lost 5 bases, and 11 bases lay between the germline ends. CDR1 is SGHVS and CDR2 is FQNEAQ in the germline V gene. The CDR3 DNA is TGTGCCAGCAGCTTAGAGTACGGATCCGAGACCCAGTACTTC. This encodes CASSLEYGSETQYF.

This clone came up once. The V and J genes are TRBV29-1 and TRBJ2-1; 9 nucleotides match TRBD2. Germline CDR1 SQVTM, CDR2 ANQGSEA. CDR3 length equals 15 residues. J was trimmed by 2 bases and V by 7 bases; bases with no gene match: 9. CDR3 protein: CSAAGGRDPYNEQFF. The CDR3 region has the DNA TGCAGCGCTGCGGGCGGGAGGGACCCCTACAATGAGCAGTTCTTC.

The rearrangement links TRBV29-1 to TRBJ2-1; D gene uncertain. V dropped 2 bases and J dropped 1 base, with 9 bases sitting between them. The length of the CDR3 is 14 residues. Germline V gene lookup returns CDR1 SQVTM and CDR2 ANQGSEA. As DNA, the CDR3 is TGCAGCGTTGAACCCGAGAATTCCTACAATGAGCAGTTCTTC. It specifies CSVEPENSYNEQFF.

This clone has just a few counts. The chain uses TRBV7-2 and TRBJ2-1; TRBD2 aligns across 7 bases. The J segment lost 0 bases and the V segment lost 5 bases, leaving 10 bases of the junction unmatched. The CDR3 loop spans 17 amino acids. Germline V lookup: CDR1 SGHTA, CDR2 FQGNSA. The DNA for the CDR3 is TGTGCCAGCAGCCCGTCCTTAGCGGGTACCTCCTACAATGAGCAGTTCTTC. Amino acid sequence: CASSPSLAGTSYNEQFF.

The V and J genes are TRBV9 and TRBJ2-1; no definite D call. CDR1 is SGDLS and CDR2 is YYNGEE in the germline V gene. Trimming stripped 1 base from V and 6 bases from J, with 17 bases between. The CDR3 spans 16 residues. CDR3 bases: TGTGCCAGCAGCGTAAGGTCGGAACCCCCTTCCAATGAGCAGTTCTTC. It codes for CASSVRSEPPSNEQFF.

J is TRBJ2-7 and V is TRBV5-6, with D possibly TRBD1 on 5 matching bases. V was pared by 7 bases and J by 2 bases, with 13 bases between. Germline V gene sequence: CDR1 SGHDT, CDR2 YYEEEE. The CDR3 is 13 residues long. Written as DNA, the CDR3 is TGTGCCAGCGAATCGGCAGGGACCTACGAGCAGTACTTC. Translating gives CASESAGTYEQYF.

The chain is built from TRBV4-1 and TRBJ1-4; maybe TRBD1 (5 bases). Germline lookup yields CDR1 MGHRA and CDR2 YSYEKL. Trimming left V 0 bases short and J 1 base short, with 9 bases between. The CDR3 sequence is 16 residues long. This CDR3 is CASSQDPGITNEKLFF. DNA for the CDR3: TGCGCCAGCAGCCAAGACCCAGGGATAACTAATGAAAAACTGTTTTTT.

The genes are TRBV7-6 and TRBJ2-3; TRBD2 matches 8 bases. V shed 2 bases and J 1 base; nucleotides not matched to a gene: 11. Germline V CDR1 and CDR2: SGHVS, FNYEAQ. The CDR3 is 18 amino acids. This chain's CDR3 is CASSLILAGGAGTDTQYF. In DNA form, the CDR3 reads TGTGCCAGCAGCTTAATTTTGGCGGGAGGTGCCGGCACAGATACGCAGTATTTT.

In the case of this clone: The junction departs from the called germline gene at one end, perhaps through a read error. This chain connects TRBV7-9 to TRBJ2-7; 8 bases are a match to TRBD2. The CDR3 is 16 amino acids. In germline, CDR1 is SEHNR, CDR2 FQNEAQ (reference sequence). This CDR3 reads CASSPFGSGGSYGQYF. The CDR3 bases are TGTGCCAGCAGCCCCTTCGGGAGCGGGGGCTCCTACGGGCAGTACTTC. The full variable domain, in which reference TRBV7-9 and TRBJ2-7 provide the parts outside the CDR3, is DTGVSQNPRHKITKRGQNVTFRCDPISEHNRLYWYRQTLGQGPEFLTYFQNEAQLEKSRLLSDRFSAERPKGSFSTLEIQRTEQGDSAMYLCASSPFGSGGSYGQYFGPGTRLTVT.